Listed below are T cell receptor beta chains from one sample, sequenced in a study of regulatory T cells in long-lasting Graves disease. MiXCR, run by TCRdb on the multiplex PCR reads, gives a single entry per CDR3 protein. The sample carries 450,000 or so distinct CDR3 sequences, under 25% recorded once. Source: peripheral blood mononuclear cells (PBMCs), taken when the disease was refractory, from a patient treated with antithyroid drugs. These receptors came from a female donor with Graves disease. The CDR3 runs from the conserved cysteine through the conserved F or W. The order of the fields is V gene, CDR3 length, clone size, J gene, D gene, CDR3 protein, CDR3 DNA. A D gene is named only where the DNA matches it firmly. Clone size appears in some rows only: once, few, many, or a class for an expanded clone.

V: TRBV7-9
length: 15
size: many
J: TRBJ2-7
D: -
CDR3: CASSLFQRGSDEQYF
DNA: TGTGCCAGCAGCTTATTTCAAAGGGGGAGCGACGAGCAGTACTTC

V: TRBV10-3
length: 13
size: few
J: TRBJ2-5
D: -
CDR3: CAISERKGETRYF
DNA: TGTGCCATCAGTGAAAGGAAGGGAGAGACCCGGTACTTC

V: TRBV28
length: 18
size: -
J: TRBJ2-7
D: TRBD2
CDR3: CASSSPGLAGSKAYEQYF
DNA: TGTGCCAGCAGTTCCCCGGGACTAGCGGGATCGAAGGCCTACGAGCAGTACTTC

V: TRBV20-1
length: 14
size: many
J: TRBJ2-5
D: -
CDR3: CSARGSALTKTQYF
DNA: TGCAGTGCTAGGGGATCAGCGTTGACAAAGACCCAGTACTTC

V: TRBV27
length: 11
size: many
J: TRBJ2-7
D: -
CDR3: CASRSGHEQYF
DNA: TGTGCCAGCAGATCAGGCCACGAGCAGTACTTC

V: TRBV29-1
length: 15
size: -
J: TRBJ1-1
D: -
CDR3: CSVGHQGPPTSEAFF
DNA: TGCAGCGTCGGACACCAGGGGCCGCCGACGAGCGAAGCTTTCTTT

V: TRBV7-9
length: 13
size: few
J: TRBJ1-5
D: -
CDR3: CASSLSVGQPQHF
DNA: TGTGCCAGCAGTCTTAGTGTGGGGCAGCCCCAGCATTTT

V: TRBV28
length: 13
size: many
J: TRBJ2-2
D: -
CDR3: CASSFASTGELFF
DNA: TGTGCCAGCAGTTTCGCGAGCACCGGGGAGCTGTTTTTT

V: TRBV2
length: 15
size: -
J: TRBJ2-7
D: -
CDR3: CASSEHPGASDEQYF
DNA: TGTGCCAGCAGTGAGCATCCAGGGGCGTCGGACGAGCAGTACTTC

V: TRBV2
length: 14
size: many
J: TRBJ2-2
D: -
CDR3: CASSFQGFAGELFF
DNA: TGTGCCAGCAGCTTCCAAGGGTTCGCCGGGGAGCTGTTTTTT

V: TRBV12-3/TRBV12-4
length: 12
size: many
J: TRBJ1-2
D: -
CDR3: CASSQGWYGYTF
DNA: TGTGCCAGCAGTCAGGGGTGGTATGGCTACACCTTC

V: TRBV30
length: 15
size: few
J: TRBJ2-6
D: -
CDR3: CAWFNRASGANVLTF
DNA: TGTGCCTGGTTCAACAGGGCTTCAGGGGCCAACGTCCTGACTTTC

V: TRBV20-1
length: 14
size: many
J: TRBJ1-1
D: -
CDR3: CSATGMNSNTEAFF
DNA: TGCAGTGCTACAGGGATGAACTCGAACACTGAAGCTTTCTTT

V: TRBV28
length: 13
size: -
J: TRBJ2-7
D: -
CDR3: CAISGAGTYEQYF
DNA: TGTGCCATCTCGGGGGCGGGGACCTACGAGCAGTACTTC

V: TRBV12-3/TRBV12-4
length: 15
size: many
J: TRBJ2-7
D: -
CDR3: CASSLGRTVTYEQYF
DNA: TGTGCCAGCAGTTTAGGGAGGACGGTGACCTACGAGCAGTACTTC

V: TRBV6-1
length: 13
size: -
J: TRBJ2-3
D: -
CDR3: CASGKLDTDTQYF
DNA: TGTGCCAGCGGAAAACTAGACACAGATACGCAGTATTTT

V: TRBV12-3/TRBV12-4
length: 14
size: many
J: TRBJ1-2
D: TRBD1
CDR3: CASSLFGQAGGYTF
DNA: TGTGCCAGCAGTCTCTTCGGACAGGCCGGAGGCTACACCTTC

V: TRBV2
length: 13
size: few
J: TRBJ1-3
D: -
CDR3: CARRERAGNTIYF
DNA: TGTGCCAGACGAGAACGGGCTGGAAACACCATATATTTT

V: TRBV12-3/TRBV12-4
length: 14
size: many
J: TRBJ2-7
D: TRBD1
CDR3: CASSRTGPSYEQYF
DNA: TGTGCCAGCAGCCGGACAGGCCCCTCCTACGAGCAGTACTTC

V: TRBV4-3
length: 15
size: -
J: TRBJ2-1
D: TRBD2
CDR3: CASSQEGGGYNEQFF
DNA: TGCGCCAGCAGCCAAGAGGGCGGGGGCTACAATGAGCAGTTCTTC

V: TRBV6-1
length: 12
size: few
J: TRBJ1-1
D: -
CDR3: CAIKKGGTEAFF
DNA: TGTGCCATAAAAAAAGGGGGCACTGAAGCTTTCTTT

V: TRBV27
length: 14
size: few
J: TRBJ1-5
D: -
CDR3: CASSWSYSNQPQHF
DNA: TGTGCCAGCAGTTGGAGTTATAGCAATCAGCCCCAGCATTTT

V: TRBV6-5
length: 15
size: few
J: TRBJ1-6
D: -
CDR3: CASSYITLLGSPLHF
DNA: TGTGCCAGCAGTTACATTACGTTACTTGGTTCACCCCTCCACTTT